The T cell receptor (beta chain) under discussion was sequenced for a study of neurological immune-mediated disorders. TCRdb re-called the 5' RACE reads with MiXCR, one entry per CDR3 protein. The sample carries approximately 66,000 distinct CDR3 sequences, about 4.9% recorded once. In its sample, this clonotype was seen many times. Source material: PBMCs. This clonotype was obtained from a man aged 25 to 40 with multiple sclerosis.

The chain's CDR3 is CSAPTADRNTGELFF. The CDR3 bases are TGCAGTGCTCCCACCGCCGACAGGAACACCGGGGAGCTGTTTTTT. The chain couples TRBV20-1 to TRBJ2-2, with D tentatively TRBD1 (5 bases). The CDR3 extends over 15 amino acids. Germline CDR1 reads DFQATT; CDR2 reads SNEGSKA (reference sequence). V dropped 5 bases and J dropped 1 base, with 14 bases sitting between them.